A few counts support the clone carrying this TCR beta chain. In germline, CDR1 is DFQATT, CDR2 SNEGSKA (reference sequence). The CDR3 spans 13 residues. V was pared by 5 bases and J by 5 bases, with 7 bases of the junction left unmatched. Authors of the study amplified TCR beta CDR3 regions from RNA transcripts. Primed by the HTBI set, a first-round RT-PCR was run on the TCR CDR3. TCRdb analysed the multiplex PCR reads with MiXCR anew, one entry per CDR3 protein. Counted here are about 360,000 distinct CDR3 sequences, approximately 25% occurring once; the ten biggest clones make up more than 60%. These data are taken from a study of T cells in Graves' hyperthyroidism and ophthalmopathy. Study-level information: Peripheral blood was collected at initial diagnosis, before any treatment.

The sequencing sample was made of blood. The source is a man between 45 and 60 years old with Graves' hyperthyroidism. The chain is built from TRBV20-1 and TRBJ2-3, with 7 positions matching TRBD2. In nucleotides, the CDR3 is TGCAGTGCTGAGCCTAGCGGACTAGATACGCAGTATTTT. Its protein is CSAEPSGLDTQYF.